The entry that follows covers one TCR beta chain sequence. These data originate in a study of blood T cells in healthy people across ages. This CDR3 has 14 amino acids. V dropped 5 bases and J dropped 5; count of bases not matched to a gene: 8. CDR1 MNHNY and CDR2 SVGAGI come from the germline V gene (reference sequence). A second roughly 6 to 12 cycle PCR used barcoded and J-beta primers. MiXCR was run by TCRdb on the 5' RACE reads, yielding one entry per CDR3 protein. The sample contains over 1,500,000 distinct CDR3 sequences, roughly two fifths of which appear only once. Sample: blood. The receptor comes from a human donor in good health. The V call is TRBV6-6, the J call TRBJ2-7; 8 nucleotides match TRBD1. CDR3 in DNA: TGTGCCAGCAGTGGACAGGGTCATGTGGACGAGCAGTACTTC. It translates to CASSGQGHVDEQYF.